A single sample is the source of the 12 T cell receptor beta chains below, sequenced in a study of response to subunit inactivated influenza vaccine. From the RT-PCR reads, TCRdb called clonotypes with MiXCR, one entry per CDR3 protein. The sample carries around 850,000 distinct CDR3 sequences, less than 20% recorded once. Specimen: PBMCs from blood, collected 5 to 6 days after vaccination. The receptors were gathered from a man in his forties or fifties who received an inactivated influenza vaccine.

The rearrangement joins TRBV19 to TRBJ2-7; 8 positions match TRBD1. Trimming took 5 bases from V and 6 from J; bases not matched to a gene: 9. This CDR3 has 14 amino acids. Germline CDR1 reads LNHDA; CDR2 reads SQIVND (reference sequence). CDR3 coding DNA: TGTGCCAGTAGTGCTCTCGGAGACAGGGGCGAGCAGTACTTC. This sequence encodes CASSALGDRGEQYF.

This clonotype showed up many times. The rearrangement joins TRBV7-2 to TRBJ1-2; D is uncertain. The germline V gene has CDR1 SGHTA and CDR2 FQGNSA. This CDR3 has 15 residues. Trimming removed 1 base from V and 1 base from J, with 10 bases in between. In nucleotides, the CDR3 is TGTGCCAGCAGCTTAGACGCCAGGAGTAACTATGGCTACACCTTC. Protein sequence: CASSLDARSNYGYTF.

This clonotype came up a few times. V usage is TRBV20-1 and J usage is TRBJ2-3; 14 bases fit TRBD2. The CDR3 is 16 residues long. Germline V gene data show CDR1 as DFQATT and CDR2 as SNEGSKA (reference sequence). V lost 5 bases, J lost 4 bases, and 8 bases stayed unmatched. DNA for the CDR3: TGCAGTGCTCGACGCGGACTAGCGGGGGGATCAGATACGCAGTATTTT. Protein sequence: CSARRGLAGGSDTQYF.

Only a few counts were recorded for this clonotype. The J gene is TRBJ2-2, the V gene TRBV3-1; D unresolved. V lost 1 base and J 2 bases, leaving 8 bases between the germline ends. The CDR3 runs to 15 residues. Germline V gene lookup returns CDR1 LGHDT and CDR2 YNNKEL (reference sequence). CDR3 DNA: TGTGCCAGCAGCCAAGTATGGATTAACACCGGGGAGCTGTTTTTT. Translation: CASSQVWINTGELFF.

This clonotype was seen a few times. The CDR3 DNA follows: TGTGCCACCAGTGACACGGGGACCACTGAAGCTTTCTTT. Its protein product is CATSDTGTTEAFF. V usage is TRBV24-1 and J usage is TRBJ1-1; weak D call: TRBD1 (5 bases). V lost 4 bases and J lost 4, with 9 bases in between. Germline V gene data show CDR1 as KGHDR and CDR2 as SFDVKD. The CDR3 totals 13 residues.

This chain links TRBV7-9 with TRBJ2-1; 8 positions agree with TRBD2. Germline V gene data show CDR1 as SEHNR and CDR2 as FQNEAQ (reference sequence). The CDR3 contains 16 residues. Unmatched junction bases numbered 11, after V lost 1 base and J lost 9 bases. Here the CDR3 DNA reads TGTGCCAGCAGCTTAGTTCCAGCGGGGGATCGAGGTGAGCAGTTCTTC. As protein: CASSLVPAGDRGEQFF.

This clonotype was counted between two and nine times. The chain recombines TRBV28 with TRBJ1-5, with D unclear. Germline V gene lookup returns CDR1 MDHEN and CDR2 SYDVKM. Trimming stripped 2 bases from V and 3 bases from J, with 14 bases between. CDR3 length: 16 amino acids. The DNA for the CDR3 is TGTGCCAGCAGTTTAGAGAAAGGGAGGTACAATCAGCCCCAGCATTTT. This encodes CASSLEKGRYNQPQHF.

Concerning this clonotype: Given a much more abundant clone one base away, this may be a read error. The rearrangement links TRBV7-2 to TRBJ2-1, with unresolved D. The CDR3 has 12 residues. Germline CDR1 is SGHTA and CDR2 is FQGNSA. CDR3 nucleotides: TGTGCCAGCAGCTTATACGTTAATGAGGAGTTCTTC. Translated, it gives CASSLYVNEEFF. The full variable domain, rest sourced from reference TRBV7-2 and TRBJ2-1, is GAGVSQSPSNKVTEKGKDVELRCDPISGHTALYWYRQSLGQGLEFLIYFQGNSAPDKSGLPSDRFSAERTGGSVSTLTIQRTQQEDSAVYLCASSLYVNEEFFGPGTRLTVL.

In its sample, this clonotype was seen many times. The gene calls are TRBV20-1 and TRBJ1-1; D unclear. CDR3 length equals 13 residues. Germline assignment: CDR1 DFQATT and CDR2 SNEGSKA (reference sequence). Trimming took off 3 bases at V and 0 bases at J, with 8 bases between the two ends. CDR3: CSASAGLNTEAFF. CDR3 nucleotides: TGCAGTGCTAGTGCAGGCCTGAACACTGAAGCTTTCTTT.

There are a few counts of this clonotype. J is TRBJ2-2 and V is TRBV6-1, with 8 bases aligning to TRBD1. Trimming took 6 bases from V and 7 from J; bases not matched to a gene: 10. Germline V gene data show CDR1 as MNHNS and CDR2 as SASEGT. The CDR3 length is 15 residues. Here the CDR3 reads CASSPLQGGVGELFF. The CDR3 nucleotides are TGTGCCAGCAGCCCCCTACAGGGGGGTGTCGGGGAGCTGTTTTTT.

The rearrangement links TRBV15 to TRBJ2-3; TRBD2 might be the D (6 bases). Trimming left V 2 bases short and J 1 base short, with 10 bases between. The CDR3 length is 15 residues. Germline V gene data show CDR1 as LNHNV and CDR2 as YYDKDF (reference sequence). This CDR3 reads CATSRWGDGTDTQYF. CDR3 coding DNA: TGTGCCACCAGCAGATGGGGGGATGGCACAGATACGCAGTATTTT.

The rearrangement uses TRBV7-9 and TRBJ2-5; tentatively, D is TRBD1 (7 bases). The V end lost 6 bases, the J end lost 0 bases, and 17 bases lay between the germline ends. CDR1 SEHNR and CDR2 FQNEAQ come from the germline V gene (reference sequence). The CDR3 has 16 amino acids. The chain's CDR3 is CASSRGTERYQETQYF. The CDR3 DNA sequence: TGTGCCAGCAGTCGCGGGACAGAGAGGTACCAAGAGACCCAGTACTTC.